One T cell receptor (beta chain) is described in this entry. What it binds is unknown. One junction end does not reproduce the germline sequence, and a read error may be involved. Using two-round multiplex PCR, the authors amplified TCR beta CDR3 from genomic DNA. The authors ran first-round PCR with primers specific to each TRBV and TRBJ gene. TCRdb re-called the multiplex PCR reads with MiXCR, one entry per CDR3 protein. The table records around 30,000 distinct CDR3 sequences, 30% to 35% of them present only once. This specimen comes from a study of prognosis after radiotherapy for stage I lung cancer. Turning to the study itself: Of the enrolled patients, fourteen had newly diagnosed primary stage I lung tumors, while roughly five had oligometastatic NSCLC following surgical resection of the primary tumor. The non-small cell lung cancer patients were all regarded as unsuitable for surgery on medical grounds. Regarding the study as a whole: It is unknown whether the expanded TCR clones recognize the tumor. Patients who had metastases reportedly showed TRBV and TRBJ gene usage that varied from that of patients who did not.

CDR3 length: 16 amino acids. The germline gives CDR1 SGHDT, CDR2 YYEEEE. This sample comprised PBMCs, obtained before or after stereotactic body radiation therapy (not recorded which). The rearrangement uses TRBV5-6 and TRBJ1-1, with TRBD1 matching over 11 bases. The TCR comes from a donor over 45 with non-small cell lung cancer. Here the CDR3 reads CASSFRDRGDRTEAFF. DNA for the CDR3: TGCGCCAGCAGCTTCCGGGACAGGGGGGATCGAACTGAAGCTTTCTTT.